A selection of T cell receptor beta chains follows, all from one sample in a study of blood T cell repertoires in COVID-19. Method: immunoSEQ multiplex PCR; TCRdb's copy keeps in-frame clones and lacks some. The sample yields 150,000 to 200,000 clones, around 86% seen once. The sequenced sample was peripheral blood. All receptors come from a woman of 80 years or more in a cohort sampled during active or convalescent COVID-19. Each CDR3 is given with its conserved first and last residue. The D gene is left open where the match is weak. Size tells how often a clone was seen (once, few, many) or the class of an expanded clone, and some rows leave it out.

j_gene | d_gene | v_gene | abundance | CDR3nt | CDR3aa
TRBJ2-5 | TRBD2 | TRBV29-1 | NA | TGCAGCGTATCCTCTCGGGAGGGGGAGACCCAGTACTTC | CSVSSREGETQYF
TRBJ2-3 | TRBD2 | TRBV5-8 | NA | TGTGCCAGCAGCTTGATCGGTAGCGGGGGGCCAGATACGCAGTATTTT | CASSLIGSGGPDTQYF
TRBJ2-7 | TRBD1 | TRBV6-5 | NA | TGTGCCAGCAGTACAGGGGGCAACGCCGAGCAGTACTTC | CASSTGGNAEQYF
TRBJ1-3 | NA | TRBV5-6 | NA | TGTGCCAGCAGTGTTGGAGGGAGGTCTGGAAACACCATATATTTT | CASSVGGRSGNTIYF
TRBJ1-2 | NA | TRBV7-2 | once | TGTGCCAGCAGCCGGGAAGCTTGGTACCTCTATGGCTACACCTTC | CASSREAWYLYGYTF
TRBJ1-6 | NA | TRBV18 | NA | TGTGCCAGCTCAGCAGGGAATTCACCCCTCCACTTT | CASSAGNSPLHF
TRBJ1-4 | NA | TRBV6-1 | many | TGTGCCAGCAGTGAAGAGGGACTAACTTTTGAAAAACTGTTTTTT | CASSEEGLTFEKLFF
TRBJ2-7 | TRBD1 | TRBV6-5 | NA | TGTGCCAGCAGTTCCTTGTATCCCGGGACAGGGGGCTTGCAGTACTTC | CASSSLYPGTGGLQYF
TRBJ2-2 | NA | TRBV18 | NA | TGTGCCAGCTCGCCCAACGGGGTGAACACCGGGGAGCTGTTTTTT | CASSPNGVNTGELFF
TRBJ1-2 | NA | TRBV7-2 | NA | TGTGCCAGCATGTTGCGGGGGCGCATCGGATCGGACGGCTACACCTTC | CASMLRGRIGSDGYTF
TRBJ1-5 | TRBD1 | TRBV27 | NA | TGTGCCAGCAAACGGATGGACAGGGGCGAAAATCAGCCCCAGCATTTT | CASKRMDRGENQPQHF
TRBJ2-5 | NA | TRBV19 | NA | TGTGCCAGTAGTATCGTTTCACGGGAGACCCAGTACTTC | CASSIVSRETQYF
TRBJ1-2 | NA | TRBV28 | NA | TGTGCCAGCAGTTTCTCACATAACTATGGCTACACCTTC | CASSFSHNYGYTF
TRBJ2-7 | TRBD1 | TRBV5-4 | NA | TGTGCCAGCAGCTTTCCGCCGACCGGGACAGGGAGCGAGCAGTACTTC | CASSFPPTGTGSEQYF
TRBJ2-3 | NA | TRBV27 | NA | TGTGCCAGCAGTTTTTCCAGGGGAGGGGAGATCACAGATACGCAGTATTTT | CASSFSRGGEITDTQYF
TRBJ2-7 | NA | TRBV6-2/TRBV6-3 | once | TGTGCCAGCAGTTACGGGGCCTCCTACGAGCAGTACTTC | CASSYGASYEQYF
TRBJ2-3 | NA | TRBV7-2 | NA | TGTGCCAGCAGCTTAAGCGGCGGCACAGATACGCAGTATTTT | CASSLSGGTDTQYF
TRBJ2-7 | NA | TRBV11-2 | NA | TGTGCCAGCAGCTTAGCGGGACTCACCCACGAGCAGTACTTC | CASSLAGLTHEQYF
TRBJ1-6 | TRBD1 | TRBV27 | NA | TGTGCCAGCAGCGACAGGGTTTCACCCCTCCACTTT | CASSDRVSPLHF
TRBJ2-7 | NA | TRBV5-1 | NA | TGCGCCAGCAGACGGGAGTACGAGCAGTACTTC | CASRREYEQYF
TRBJ1-1 | TRBD1 | TRBV28 | NA | TGTGCCAGCAGTATACCAGGACAGGGGGCGGGGAACACTGAAGCTTTCTTT | CASSIPGQGAGNTEAFF
TRBJ1-5 | TRBD1 | TRBV30 | NA | TGTGCCTACCAAGGACAGGGATATAGCAATCAGCCCCAGCATTTT | CAYQGQGYSNQPQHF
TRBJ1-5 | NA | TRBV19 | NA | TGTGCCAGTAGTATAGGACTCCCTCCCCAGCATTTT | CASSIGLPPQHF
TRBJ2-5 | NA | TRBV7-9 | NA | TGTGCCAGCGGATGGGTAGCCTCAGGGCTGGAGACCCAGTACTTC | CASGWVASGLETQYF
TRBJ1-1 | NA | TRBV11-2 | NA | TGTGCCAGCAGCTTAATTCGGGAATTAAGCACTGAAGCTTTCTTT | CASSLIRELSTEAFF
TRBJ2-7 | NA | TRBV11-3 | NA | TGTGCCAGCAGCCCCTTCGGCTCCTACGAGCAGTACTTC | CASSPFGSYEQYF
TRBJ2-5 | NA | TRBV19 | NA | TGTGCCAGTAGTATACGACAGAGCCAAGAGACCCAGTACTTC | CASSIRQSQETQYF
TRBJ2-1 | TRBD2 | TRBV15 | few | TGTGCCACCAGCAGAGCCGGGGGACTAGCGGATTATTGGGCCTACAATGAGCAGTTCTTC | CATSRAGGLADYWAYNEQFF
TRBJ2-1 | TRBD2 | TRBV11-3 | NA | TGTGCCAGCAGCTTAGCGGGAGGTCTAAATCGAAATGAGCAGTTCTTC | CASSLAGGLNRNEQFF
TRBJ1-6 | NA | TRBV10-3 | NA | TGTGCCATCAGTGTGAGTATGGGTATCAGGAATAATTCACCCCTCCACTTT | CAISVSMGIRNNSPLHF
TRBJ1-5 | NA | TRBV6-5 | NA | TGTGCCAGCGGCGGCAGAGGTCAGCCCCAGCATTTT | CASGGRGQPQHF
TRBJ2-6 | TRBD1 | TRBV4-1 | NA | TGCGCCAGCAGCCAAAGCTACCCGGGACAGGGATCTGGGGCCAACGTCCTGACTTTC | CASSQSYPGQGSGANVLTF
TRBJ2-3 | NA | TRBV19 | NA | TGTGCCAGTAGTGACCGGGGGGCCACAGATACGCAGTATTTT | CASSDRGATDTQYF
TRBJ2-3 | NA | TRBV4-1 | NA | TGCGCCAGCAGCCCCGGACAGTTCACAGATACGCAGTATTTT | CASSPGQFTDTQYF
TRBJ1-1 | NA | TRBV29-1 | NA | TGCAGCGTTGAAGATCCCAACTGGGAAGCTTTCTTT | CSVEDPNWEAFF
TRBJ2-5 | TRBD2 | TRBV30 | NA | TGTGCCTGGGGGCGTCCGGGACTAGCGGGACGGAGGGGAGAGACCCAGTACTTC | CAWGRPGLAGRRGETQYF
TRBJ2-4 | NA | TRBV4-1 | NA | TGCGCCAGCAGCCATCCCGGACTCCGTAAGGACATTCAGTACTTC | CASSHPGLRKDIQYF
TRBJ2-1 | TRBD2 | TRBV27 | NA | TGTGCCAGCAGCCCCACCCGACTAGCGGGAGTGCACAATGAGCAGTTCTTC | CASSPTRLAGVHNEQFF
TRBJ2-3 | NA | TRBV2 | NA | TGTGCCAGCAGTGAGGGCTCGAGTGGGGGGAGGGATACGCAGTATTTT | CASSEGSSGGRDTQYF
TRBJ2-3 | NA | TRBV5-1 | NA | TGCGCCAGCAGCTTGGCGTTGGGAAGCGGAGATACGCAGTATTTT | CASSLALGSGDTQYF
TRBJ2-3 | TRBD2 | TRBV10-1 | NA | TGCGCCAGCAGTGAGTCCGGACTAGTCCCACACAATGACAAGGATACGCAGTATTTT | CASSESGLVPHNDKDTQYF
TRBJ1-2 | NA | TRBV29-1 | NA | TGCAGCGTAGAAGCCCGGATGACAGGCCATGGCTACACCTTC | CSVEARMTGHGYTF
TRBJ1-1 | TRBD1 | TRBV6-4 | few | TGTGCCAGCACCCTGACAGGGGAGAACACTGAAGCTTTCTTT | CASTLTGENTEAFF
TRBJ2-7 | TRBD1 | TRBV7-9 | NA | TGTGCCAGCAGCCCCGGACAGGGGCGTCTCATCTACGAGCAGTACTTC | CASSPGQGRLIYEQYF
TRBJ1-1 | TRBD1 | TRBV19 | NA | TGTGCCAGTAGTCCTTGGACAGGGTCGAACACTGAAGCTTTCTTT | CASSPWTGSNTEAFF
TRBJ2-3 | NA | TRBV30 | NA | TGTGCCTGGACCACCCCGGGCACAGATACGCAGTATTTT | CAWTTPGTDTQYF
TRBJ2-3 | NA | TRBV4-3 | NA | TGCGCCAGCAGCCAAGATCCCCGCGCGGGCATAGATACGCAGTATTTT | CASSQDPRAGIDTQYF
TRBJ2-7 | TRBD1 | TRBV10-1 | NA | TGCGCCAGCAGTGAGGCGGGACAGGGGGCCTACGAGCAGTACTTC | CASSEAGQGAYEQYF
TRBJ1-5 | NA | TRBV27 | NA | TGTGCCAGCAGTCCGATTATGAGGCAGCCCCAGCATTTT | CASSPIMRQPQHF